This T cell receptor beta chain derives from a study of glioma-infiltrating T cells after dendritic cell vaccination. The V gene lost 7 bases and the J gene lost 3 bases, with 10 bases spanning the gap. In germline, CDR1 is MDHEN, CDR2 SYDVKM. There are 14 residues in the CDR3. Time point specified: after dendritic cell vaccination, including at tumor progression/relapse. This table comes from immunoSEQ multiplex PCR, and its TCRdb copy is limited to in-frame clones, with some not included. The profile covers 91,000 or so clones, with around 80% appearing a single time and approximately 5.5% taken by the ten largest.

The sequence came from a human donor with glioblastoma. The genes are TRBV28 and TRBJ2-6; possibly TRBD1 for D (7 bases). The material was blood, obtained after dendritic cell vaccination. This chain's CDR3 is CASTQGGGANVLTF. The CDR3, as DNA: TGTGCCAGCACCCAGGGGGGTGGGGCCAACGTCCTGACTTTC. Combining the CDR3 with reference TRBV28 and TRBJ2-6 gives the whole variable domain DVKVTQSSRYLVKRTGEKVFLECVQDMDHENMFWYRQDPGLGLRLIYFSYDVKMKEKGDIPEGYSVSREKKERFSLILESASTNQTSMYLCASTQGGGANVLTFGAGSRLTVL.